The subject of this entry is one T cell receptor (beta chain). Antigen specificity is unknown. The trim removed 3 bases at V and 5 bases at J, leaving 8 bases unmatched. In germline, CDR1 is SGHNT, CDR2 YYREEE (reference sequence). CDR3 length: 16 amino acids. This record comes from a study of T cells in narcolepsy. Measured with immunoSEQ multiplex PCR; TCRdb has only the in-frame clones, and not every one. This table has some 2,500 clones, 26% appearing once. Study-level results: Autoreactive clonotypes reportedly recurred in blood of same and different patients, not controls.

Sequences were obtained from cultured CD4+ T cells from cerebrospinal fluid. The gene calls are TRBV5-4 and TRBJ2-2, with 9 bases identical to TRBD1. This receptor was obtained from a human donor with narcolepsy. CDR3 nucleotides: TGTGCCAGCAGCTCGTCCGGGACAGGGTGGACCGGGGAGCTGTTTTTT. Encoded protein: CASSSSGTGWTGELFF. The full variable domain, rest sourced from reference TRBV5-4 and TRBJ2-2, is ETGVTQSPTHLIKTRGQQVTLRCSSQSGHNTVSWYQQALGQGPQFIFQYYREEENGRGNFPPRFSGLQFPNYSSELNVNALELDDSALYLCASSSSGTGWTGELFFGEGSRLTVL.